This T cell receptor beta chain stems from a study of identifying expanded T cells in peripheral blood. Germline-derived CDR1 and CDR2 are SGHNT and YYREEE (reference sequence). Trimming removed 7 bases at V and 3 bases at J, with 13 bases between. There are 13 residues in the CDR3. Clones were read by immunoSEQ multiplex PCR, and TCRdb kept only the in-frame ones, dropping some. This sample yields 75,000 to 100,000 clones, of which 89% are seen a single time; roughly 2.8% belongs to the top ten. This clonotype originated in a person aged 18 to 70 in good health. The specimen was blood. The chain joins TRBV5-4 to TRBJ2-5, with D possibly called TRBD1 or TRBD2 (5 bases each). The CDR3 here is CASGLLGEETQYF. The DNA for the CDR3 is TGTGCCAGCGGGCTTTTGGGGGAAGAGACCCAGTACTTC.